One sample yielded the 23 T cell receptor beta chains listed below, sequenced in a study of blood T cell repertoires in COVID-19. The table came from immunoSEQ multiplex PCR; TCRdb's copy has only in-frame clones and leaves some out. This sample has tens of thousands of clones, with 82% found just once. The sequencing input was peripheral blood. These receptors came from a woman aged 80 or older with acute or convalescent COVID-19.

This clone was seen only a few times. The rearrangement links TRBV24-1 to TRBJ1-2, with D possibly TRBD1 on 6 matching bases. Trimming pared 3 bases from V and 9 bases from J, leaving 19 bases between. Germline values: CDR1 KGHDR, CDR2 SFDVKD. CDR3 length: 15 amino acids. The CDR3 sequence is CATSDRTGYRESYTF. CDR3 nucleotides: TGTGCCACCAGTGATCGAACAGGGTACAGAGAGAGCTACACCTTC.

This chain joins TRBV11-1 and TRBJ2-5; D is undetermined. The ends were cut back, 5 bases at V and 3 bases at J, with 13 bases in the middle. CDR1 and CDR2 (germline): SGHAT, FQDESV (reference sequence). This CDR3 region has 14 residues. DNA for the CDR3: TGTGCCAGCAGCCTATCCCCAGCGAAAGAGACCCAGTACTTC. Encoded protein: CASSLSPAKETQYF. The complete variable domain, with remaining parts taken from reference TRBV11-1 and TRBJ2-5, reads EAEVAQSPRYKITEKSQAVAFWCDPISGHATLYWYRQILGQGPELLVQFQDESVVDDSQLPKDRFSAERLKGVDSTLKIQPAELGDSAMYLCASSLSPAKETQYFGPGTRLLVL.

The chain couples TRBV29-1 to TRBJ2-6; 8 bases fit TRBD1. CDR1 SQVTM and CDR2 ANQGSEA come from the germline V gene. The CDR3 covers 16 residues. V lost 1 base, J lost 4 bases, and 6 bases stayed unmatched. In nucleotides, the CDR3 is TGCAGCGTTGAAGGCCAGGGGGCGGGAGGGGCCAACGTCCTGACTTTC. Encoded protein: CSVEGQGAGGANVLTF.

The chain recombines TRBV24-1 with TRBJ2-2; 7 bases align to TRBD2. CDR3 length: 15 amino acids. Germline V gene data show CDR1 as KGHDR and CDR2 as SFDVKD. The V and J ends lost 1 base and 5 bases, in that order; junction bases with no gene match: 3. CDR3 region: CATSDFRGGTGELFF. The CDR3 DNA reads TGTGCCACCAGTGATTTCCGGGGAGGGACCGGGGAGCTGTTTTTT.

This chain's CDR3 is CASSLAQRSYNEQFF. The CDR3 nucleotides read TGTGCCAGCAGCTTGGCCCAGCGCTCCTACAATGAGCAGTTCTTC. The chain is built from TRBV5-4 and TRBJ2-1; D uncertain. Trimming shortened V by 0 bases and J by 0 bases, and 7 bases separated the two germline ends. Germline V gene data show CDR1 as SGHNT and CDR2 as YYREEE (reference sequence). The CDR3 covers 15 residues.

This chain joins TRBV5-4 and TRBJ2-3, with TRBD1 identical over 7 bases. The CDR3 has 16 residues. CDR1 is SGHNT, CDR2 YYREEE, per germline (reference sequence). J lost 1 base, V lost 4 bases, and 9 bases had no gene match. In nucleotides, the CDR3 is TGTGCCAGCAGCAAAGGACAGGCTGCCGGCACAGATACGCAGTATTTT. As protein: CASSKGQAAGTDTQYF.

The gene calls are TRBV7-9 and TRBJ1-2; D is undetermined. This CDR3 spans 13 amino acids. The germline V gene has CDR1 SEHNR and CDR2 FQNEAQ (reference sequence). The ends were cut back, 6 bases at V and 2 bases at J, with 10 bases in the middle. CDR3 nucleotide sequence: TGTGCCAGCAGGAGGGAAGAAAACTATGGCTACACCTTC. Residues: CASRREENYGYTF.

This sequence joins TRBV12-5 and TRBJ2-3, with D tentatively TRBD1 (6 bases). V was shortened by 9 bases and J by 2 bases, with 12 bases between the two germline ends. Germline V gene data show CDR1 as LGHNT and CDR2 as FRNRAP. CDR3 length equals 13 residues. The CDR3 spells CASRGQPTDTQYF. CDR3 DNA sequence: TGTGCTAGCCGGGGACAACCCACAGATACGCAGTATTTT. The variable domain in full, completed from reference TRBV12-5 and TRBJ2-3, reads DARVTQTPRHKVTEMGQEVTMRCQPILGHNTVFWYRQTMMQGLELLAYFRNRAPLDDSGMPKDRFSAEMPDATLATLKIQPSEPRDSAVYFCASRGQPTDTQYFGPGTRLTVL.

The V call is TRBV20-1, the J call TRBJ2-5; TRBD2 matches 15 bases. V shed 3 bases, J shed 5 bases, and the junction held 7 bases outside the gene matches. Germline CDR1 DFQATT, CDR2 SNEGSKA (reference sequence). This CDR3 contains 16 residues. The CDR3 nucleotides read TGCAGTGCTAGTGGACTAGCGGGAGGGCCGATGGAGACCCAGTACTTC. Encoded protein: CSASGLAGGPMETQYF.

The chain is built from TRBV4-1 and TRBJ2-3, with D maybe TRBD2 (6 bases). The CDR3 totals 19 residues. The germline V gene has CDR1 MGHRA and CDR2 YSYEKL. V gave up 3 bases and J gave up 0 bases, with 22 bases separating them. Here the CDR3 reads CASSHEALSGGASTDTQYF. CDR3 sequence (DNA): TGCGCCAGCAGCCATGAGGCACTCAGCGGCGGGGCTAGCACAGATACGCAGTATTTT.

The V call is TRBV29-1, the J call TRBJ1-2; perhaps TRBD1 as D (5 bases). Germline values: CDR1 SQVTM, CDR2 ANQGSEA. CDR3 length: 12 residues. The V gene lost 5 bases and the J gene lost 3 bases, with 10 bases spanning the gap. The DNA for the CDR3 is TGCAGCGTTATGACAGTTGACTATGGCTACACCTTC. Translated, it gives CSVMTVDYGYTF. The full variable domain, in which reference TRBV29-1 and TRBJ1-2 provide the parts outside the CDR3, is SAVISQKPSRDICQRGTSLTIQCQVDSQVTMMFWYRQQPGQSLTLIATANQGSEATYESGFVIDKFPISRPNLTFSTLTVSNMSPEDSSIYLCSVMTVDYGYTFGSGTRLTVV.

The sample holds a few counts of this clone. The chain joins TRBV6-5 to TRBJ2-7; 7 nucleotides agree with TRBD2. Germline CDR1 MNHEY, CDR2 SVGAGI. V was clipped by 0 bases and J by 4 bases; unmatched bases: 6. This CDR3 comprises 15 residues. Here the CDR3 DNA reads TGTGCCAGCAGTTACTCGGGCGGGAGTCGGTACGAGCAGTACTTC. This codes for CASSYSGGSRYEQYF.

The chain uses TRBV30 and TRBJ2-1, with D hard to call. Germline CDR1 GTSNPN, CDR2 SVGIG (reference sequence). This CDR3 comprises 15 residues. Deletions cut 0 bases from V and 0 bases from J, with 9 bases between. The DNA for the CDR3 is TGTGCCTGGAGTGTCAACTCACTCTCCTACAATGAGCAGTTCTTC. The encoded protein is CAWSVNSLSYNEQFF.

The chain uses TRBV11-2 and TRBJ2-1; 7 bases agree with TRBD2. The CDR3 loop spans 14 amino acids. V lost 7 bases, J lost 4 bases, and 7 bases stayed unmatched. Germline values: CDR1 SGHAT, CDR2 FQNNGV. The CDR3: CASMGGIRYNEQFF. The DNA of the CDR3 is TGTGCCAGCATGGGGGGGATTCGATACAATGAGCAGTTCTTC.

The chain combines TRBV21-1 with TRBJ1-5; the table's D call, TRBD1, has no DNA check behind it. TRBV21-1 is a documented pseudogene. The CDR3 is made up of 18 amino acids. The DNA of the CDR3 is TGTGCCAGCAGCAAAGGTGGGGACAGGGGCGGTGGGGAATGGCCCCAGCATTTT. Translation: CASSKGGDRGGGEWPQHF.

The genes are TRBV7-2 and TRBJ2-5; maybe TRBD1 (6 bases). This CDR3 is built from 13 residues. V lost 4 bases, J lost 4 bases, and 10 bases lay in between. Per the germline V gene, CDR1 is SGHTA and CDR2 is FQGNSA. The chain's CDR3 is CASSSYRAETQYF. In DNA form, the CDR3 reads TGTGCCAGCAGCTCCTACAGGGCAGAGACCCAGTACTTC.

The chain recombines TRBV7-9 with TRBJ1-4; TRBD1 aligns across 8 bases. V lost 4 bases and J lost 7; bases outside the gene matches: 8. Germline CDR1 SEHNR, CDR2 FQNEAQ (reference sequence). This CDR3 comprises 15 residues. CDR3: CASSSTGTGPEKLFF. CDR3 DNA: TGTGCCAGCAGCTCAACCGGGACAGGACCTGAAAAACTGTTTTTT.

This clone was observed a single time. The V gene is TRBV5-4, the J gene TRBJ2-5, with TRBD1 matching 7 bases. Per germline, CDR1 SGHNT and CDR2 YYREEE (reference sequence). The CDR3 is 13 amino acids. The V gene end was trimmed by 2 bases and the J gene end by 3 bases; junction bases not matched to a gene: 1. CDR3 in amino acids: CASSFGQEETQYF. DNA for the CDR3: TGTGCCAGCAGCTTTGGACAGGAAGAGACCCAGTACTTC.

The rearrangement joins TRBV7-9 to TRBJ2-5; 7 bases match TRBD2. This CDR3 comprises 16 residues. Germline values: CDR1 SEHNR, CDR2 FQNEAQ (reference sequence). Losses at the gene ends were 0 bases for V and 0 bases for J; bases not matched to a gene: 4. The chain's CDR3 is CASSLAFSGYQETQYF. CDR3 coding DNA: TGTGCCAGCAGCTTAGCCTTTAGCGGGTACCAAGAGACCCAGTACTTC.

The chain has TRBV28 and TRBJ1-1, with D hard to call. The germline CDR1 and CDR2 sequences are MDHEN and SYDVKM. V was pared by 10 bases and J by 10 bases, with 16 bases between. This CDR3 spans 11 amino acids. The CDR3 DNA reads TGTGCCAACGGGAACCCGCCCGGAGCTTTCTTT. Amino acids: CANGNPPGAFF.

This sequence joins TRBV5-5 and TRBJ2-1, with a tentative D call TRBD2 (5 bases). CDR1 SGHKS and CDR2 YYEKEE come from the germline V gene (reference sequence). The CDR3 runs to 14 residues. Trimming took 4 bases from V and 6 from J, leaving 14 bases between them. CDR3 protein: CASSLAGYGNEQFF. The CDR3 coding sequence is TGTGCCAGCAGCCTAGCTGGGTACGGCAATGAGCAGTTCTTC.

The chain links TRBV18 to TRBJ2-7; TRBD1 matches at 7 bases. J was trimmed by 4 bases and V by 5 bases; bases with no gene match: 8. CDR1 and CDR2 (germline): KGHSH, LQKENI. There are 14 residues in the CDR3. CDR3 residues: CASSETGLMYEQYF. DNA for the CDR3: TGTGCCAGCTCAGAGACAGGGCTGATGTACGAGCAGTACTTC.

The rearrangement uses TRBV19 and TRBJ2-7; perhaps TRBD2 as D (6 bases). The germline CDR1 and CDR2 sequences are LNHDA and SQIVND (reference sequence). The V end lost 6 bases, the J end lost 5 bases, and 17 bases lay between the germline ends. This CDR3 spans 14 amino acids. The CDR3 DNA is TGTGCCAGTAGATCGGCCGGGAGTGTCGACGAGCAGTACTTC. It specifies CASRSAGSVDEQYF.